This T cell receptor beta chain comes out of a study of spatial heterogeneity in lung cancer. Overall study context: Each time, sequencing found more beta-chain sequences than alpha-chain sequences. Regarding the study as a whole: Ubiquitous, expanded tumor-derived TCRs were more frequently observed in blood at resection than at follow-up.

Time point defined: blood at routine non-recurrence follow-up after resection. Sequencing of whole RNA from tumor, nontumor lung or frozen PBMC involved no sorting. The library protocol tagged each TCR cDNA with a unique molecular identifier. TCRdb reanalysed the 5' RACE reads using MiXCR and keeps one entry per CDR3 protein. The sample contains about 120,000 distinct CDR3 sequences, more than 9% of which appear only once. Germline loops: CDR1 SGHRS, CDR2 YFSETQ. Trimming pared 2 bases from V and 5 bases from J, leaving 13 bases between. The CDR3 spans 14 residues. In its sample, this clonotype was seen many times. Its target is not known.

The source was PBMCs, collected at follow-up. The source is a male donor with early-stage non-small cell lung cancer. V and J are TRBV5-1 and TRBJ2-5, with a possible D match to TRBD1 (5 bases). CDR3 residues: CASSFRVGRETQYF. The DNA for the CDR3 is TGCGCCAGCAGCTTCAGGGTGGGCCGGGAGACCCAGTACTTC.